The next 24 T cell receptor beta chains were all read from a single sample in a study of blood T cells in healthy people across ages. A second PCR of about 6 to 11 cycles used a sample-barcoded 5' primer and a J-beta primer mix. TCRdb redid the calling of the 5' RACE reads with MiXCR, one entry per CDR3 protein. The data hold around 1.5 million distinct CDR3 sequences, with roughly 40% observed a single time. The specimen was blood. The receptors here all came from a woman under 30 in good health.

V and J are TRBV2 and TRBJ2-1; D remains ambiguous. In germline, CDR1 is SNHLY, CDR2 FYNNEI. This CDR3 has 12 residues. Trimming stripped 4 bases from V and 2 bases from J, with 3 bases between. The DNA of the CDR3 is TGTGCCAGCAGTGCAGCCTACAATGAGCAGTTCTTC. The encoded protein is CASSAAYNEQFF. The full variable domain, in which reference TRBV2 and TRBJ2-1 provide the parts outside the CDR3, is EPEVTQTPSHQVTQMGQEVILRCVPISNHLYFYWYRQILGQKVEFLVSFYNNEISEKSEIFDDQFSVERPDGSNFTLKIRSTKLEDSAMYFCASSAAYNEQFFGPGTRLTVL.

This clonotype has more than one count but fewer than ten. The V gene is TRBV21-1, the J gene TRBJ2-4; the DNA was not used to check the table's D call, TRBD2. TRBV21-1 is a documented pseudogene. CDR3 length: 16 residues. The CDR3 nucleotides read TGTGCCAGCAGCAAAGGGCGGGGTCCTCCCAAAAACATTCAGTACTTC. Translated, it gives CASSKGRGPPKNIQYF.

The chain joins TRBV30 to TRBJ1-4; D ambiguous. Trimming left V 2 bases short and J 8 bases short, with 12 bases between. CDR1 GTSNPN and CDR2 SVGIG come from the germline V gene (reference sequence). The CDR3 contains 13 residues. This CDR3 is CAWSFGVGEKLFF. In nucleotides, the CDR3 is TGTGCCTGGAGTTTTGGGGTTGGCGAAAAACTGTTTTTT.

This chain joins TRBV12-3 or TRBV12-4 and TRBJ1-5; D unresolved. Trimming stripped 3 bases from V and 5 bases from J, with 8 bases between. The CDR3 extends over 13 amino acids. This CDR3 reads CASSFTEDQPQHF. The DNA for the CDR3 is TGTGCCAGCAGTTTTACGGAGGATCAGCCCCAGCATTTT.

CDR3 in amino acids: CSAREGTGDGYTF. The CDR3 DNA sequence: TGCAGTGCTAGAGAGGGAACAGGGGATGGCTACACCTTC. J is TRBJ1-2 and V is TRBV20-1; 7 bases match TRBD1. The CDR3 loop spans 13 amino acids. Germline V gene lookup returns CDR1 DFQATT and CDR2 SNEGSKA (reference sequence). The J segment lost 6 bases and the V segment lost 0 bases, leaving 4 bases of the junction unmatched.

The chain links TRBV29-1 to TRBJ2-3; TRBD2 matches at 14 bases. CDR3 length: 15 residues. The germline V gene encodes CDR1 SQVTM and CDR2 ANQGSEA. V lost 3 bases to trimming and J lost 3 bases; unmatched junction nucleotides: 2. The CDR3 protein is CSVEGTSGGTDTQYF. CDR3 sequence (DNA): TGCAGCGTTGAGGGGACTAGCGGGGGAACAGATACGCAGTATTTT.

As DNA, the CDR3 is TGCGCCAGCACGGGGACTAATACAGATACGCAGTATTTT. Translated, it gives CASTGTNTDTQYF. The chain is built from TRBV10-2 and TRBJ2-3; 7 bases are a match to TRBD2. CDR3 length: 13 residues. CDR1 is WSHSY, CDR2 SAAADI, per germline. Losses at the gene ends were 7 bases for V and 3 bases for J; bases not matched to a gene: 4.

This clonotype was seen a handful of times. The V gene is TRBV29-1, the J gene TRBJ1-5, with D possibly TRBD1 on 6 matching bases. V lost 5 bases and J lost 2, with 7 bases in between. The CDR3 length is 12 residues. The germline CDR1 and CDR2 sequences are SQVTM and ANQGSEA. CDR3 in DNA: TGCAGCGTTAAGGGGGGCAATCAGCCCCAGCATTTT. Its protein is CSVKGGNQPQHF.

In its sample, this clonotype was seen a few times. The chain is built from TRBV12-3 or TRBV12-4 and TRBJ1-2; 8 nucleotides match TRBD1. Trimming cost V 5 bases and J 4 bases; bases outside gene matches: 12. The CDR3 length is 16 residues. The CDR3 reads CASSLNMGQVPYGYTF. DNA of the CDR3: TGTGCCAGCAGTCTTAATATGGGACAGGTCCCCTATGGCTACACCTTC.

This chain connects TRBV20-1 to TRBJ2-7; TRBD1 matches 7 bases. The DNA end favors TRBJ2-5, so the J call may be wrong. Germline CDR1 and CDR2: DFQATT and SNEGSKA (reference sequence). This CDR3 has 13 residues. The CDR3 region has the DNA TGCAGTGCGGGTGGGACAGTGATAGAGACCCAGTACTTC. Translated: CSAGGTVIETQYF.

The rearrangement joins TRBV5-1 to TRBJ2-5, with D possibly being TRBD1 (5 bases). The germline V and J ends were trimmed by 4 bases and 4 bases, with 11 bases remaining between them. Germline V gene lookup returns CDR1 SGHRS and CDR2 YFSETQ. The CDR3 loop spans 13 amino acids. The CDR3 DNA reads TGCGCCAGCAGCCTGGACAACCCAGAGACCCAGTACTTC. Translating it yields CASSLDNPETQYF.

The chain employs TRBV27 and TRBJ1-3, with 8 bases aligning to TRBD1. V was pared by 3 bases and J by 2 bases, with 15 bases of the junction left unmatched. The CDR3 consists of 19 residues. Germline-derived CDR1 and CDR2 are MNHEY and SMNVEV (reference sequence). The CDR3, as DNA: TGTGCCAGCAGTTTCTCCGACTTAGACAGGGGAAGGACTGGAAACACCATATATTTT. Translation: CASSFSDLDRGRTGNTIYF.

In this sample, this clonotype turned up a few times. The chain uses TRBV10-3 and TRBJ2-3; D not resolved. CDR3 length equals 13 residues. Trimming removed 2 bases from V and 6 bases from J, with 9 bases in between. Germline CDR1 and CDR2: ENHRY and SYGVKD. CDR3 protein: CAISEPLLDTQYF. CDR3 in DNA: TGTGCCATCAGTGAGCCGCTTCTGGATACGCAGTATTTT.

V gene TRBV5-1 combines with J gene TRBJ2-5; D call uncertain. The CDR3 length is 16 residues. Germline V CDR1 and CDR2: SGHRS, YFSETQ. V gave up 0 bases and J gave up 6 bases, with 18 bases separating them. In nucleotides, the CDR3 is TGCGCCAGCAGCTTGGACCCCTCAACAACAACGAAGACCCAGTACTTC. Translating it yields CASSLDPSTTTKTQYF.

CDR3 DNA: TGTGCCAGCAGCGTAGGAAGTTGGTCCGACAATGAGCAGTTCTTC. Amino acids: CASSVGSWSDNEQFF. V gene TRBV9 combines with J gene TRBJ2-1; D call uncertain. V shed 0 bases and J shed 5 bases, with 12 bases lying between them. Germline CDR1 is SGDLS and CDR2 is YYNGEE. The CDR3 runs 15 residues.

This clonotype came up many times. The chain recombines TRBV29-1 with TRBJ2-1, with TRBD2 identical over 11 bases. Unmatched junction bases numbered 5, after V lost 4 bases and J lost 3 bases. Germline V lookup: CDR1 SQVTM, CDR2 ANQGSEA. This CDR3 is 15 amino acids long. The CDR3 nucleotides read TGCAGCGTTGGAGGCGGGACTAGCGGCTACAATGAGCAGTTCTTC. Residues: CSVGGGTSGYNEQFF.

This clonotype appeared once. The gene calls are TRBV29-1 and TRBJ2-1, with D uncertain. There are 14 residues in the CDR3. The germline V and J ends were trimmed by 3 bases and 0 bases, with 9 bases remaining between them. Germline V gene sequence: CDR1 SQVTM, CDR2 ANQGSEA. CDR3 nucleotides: TGCAGCGTTGATGAAAAGAGCTCCTACAATGAGCAGTTCTTC. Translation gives CSVDEKSSYNEQFF.

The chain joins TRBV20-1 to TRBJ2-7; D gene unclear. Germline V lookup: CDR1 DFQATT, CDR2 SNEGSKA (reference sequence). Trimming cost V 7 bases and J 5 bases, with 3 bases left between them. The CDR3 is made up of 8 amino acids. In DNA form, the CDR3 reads TGCAGTGTGGACGAGCAGTACTTC. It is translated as CSVDEQYF.

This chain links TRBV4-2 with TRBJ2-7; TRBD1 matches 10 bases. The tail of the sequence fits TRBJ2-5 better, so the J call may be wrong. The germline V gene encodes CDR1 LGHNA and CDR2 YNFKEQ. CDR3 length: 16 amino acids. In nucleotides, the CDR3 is TGTGCCAGCAGCCCAAAGACAGGGGGCTACGCAGAGACCCAGTACTTC. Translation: CASSPKTGGYAETQYF.

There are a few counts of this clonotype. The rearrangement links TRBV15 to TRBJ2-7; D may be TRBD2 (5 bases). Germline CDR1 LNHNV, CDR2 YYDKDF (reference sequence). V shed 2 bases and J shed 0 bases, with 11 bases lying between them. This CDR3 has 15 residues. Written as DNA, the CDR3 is TGTGCCACCAGCAGAATCTCGGGGAGCTCCTACGAGCAGTACTTC. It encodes CATSRISGSSYEQYF.

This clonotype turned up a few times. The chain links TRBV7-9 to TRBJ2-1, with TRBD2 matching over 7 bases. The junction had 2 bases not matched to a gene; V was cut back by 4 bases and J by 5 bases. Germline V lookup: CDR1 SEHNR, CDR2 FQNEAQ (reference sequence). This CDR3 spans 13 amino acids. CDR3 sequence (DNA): TGTGCCAGCAGCTCTGGACTAGACAATGAGCAGTTCTTC. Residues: CASSSGLDNEQFF.

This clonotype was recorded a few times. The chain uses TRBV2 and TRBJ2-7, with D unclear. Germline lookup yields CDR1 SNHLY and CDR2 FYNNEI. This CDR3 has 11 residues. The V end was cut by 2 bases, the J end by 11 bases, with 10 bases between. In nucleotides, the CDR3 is TGTGCCAGCAGTGAATACCCTGTGGAGTACTTC. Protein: CASSEYPVEYF.

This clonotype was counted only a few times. The CDR3 sequence: CSVENTGLHTEAFF. The CDR3 DNA follows: TGCAGCGTTGAAAATACGGGACTGCACACTGAAGCTTTCTTT. The V call is TRBV29-1, the J call TRBJ1-1, with D possibly matching TRBD1 (5 bases). Trimming took off 2 bases at V and 3 bases at J, with 13 bases between the two ends. This CDR3 contains 14 residues. Germline V gives CDR1 SQVTM, CDR2 ANQGSEA. Combining the CDR3 with reference TRBV29-1 and TRBJ1-1 gives the whole variable domain SAVISQKPSRDICQRGTSLTIQCQVDSQVTMMFWYRQQPGQSLTLIATANQGSEATYESGFVIDKFPISRPNLTFSTLTVSNMSPEDSSIYLCSVENTGLHTEAFFGQGTRLTVV.

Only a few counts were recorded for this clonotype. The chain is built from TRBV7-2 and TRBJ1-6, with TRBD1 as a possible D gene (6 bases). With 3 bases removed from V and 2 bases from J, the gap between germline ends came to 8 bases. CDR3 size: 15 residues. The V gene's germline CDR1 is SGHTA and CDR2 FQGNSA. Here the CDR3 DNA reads TGTGCCAGCAGCTTTACAGGGCCCTATAATTCACCCCTCCACTTT. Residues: CASSFTGPYNSPLHF.